This T cell receptor beta chain is drawn from a study of T cells after yellow fever vaccination. With respect to this clonotype: Its matching antigen is unknown.

One entry per CDR3 protein, called by TCRdb with MiXCR from the 5' RACE reads. The sample has under 550,000 distinct CDR3 sequences; roughly a fifth are singletons. Looked up from germline, CDR1 is SGHRS and CDR2 is YFSETQ. The CDR3 length is 17 residues. Deletions cut 1 base from V and 5 bases from J, with 22 bases between. Findings and limits, study-wide: Abundant clonotypes (contaminants from the bulk population) could be present in FACS-sorted repertoires. Overlap between CD4 and CD8 compartments was detected for a small share of clonotypes.

This TCR derives from a man between 18 and 35 years old who received the YFV17D yellow fever vaccine. The chain has TRBV5-1 and TRBJ2-7, with a possible D match to TRBD1 (5 bases). Sample: PBMCs, taken roughly 20 days after the first yellow fever vaccination. The CDR3 DNA reads TGCGCCAGCAGCTTGCCTCCATATGGCAGGGCGCGCCACGAGCAGTACTTC. Translation gives CASSLPPYGRARHEQYF.